This passage covers 12 T cell receptor beta chains from one sample sequenced in a study of early stage breast cancer tumors. The method was immunoSEQ multiplex PCR; TCRdb's version includes in-frame clones alone and lacks a portion of them. The data show over 3,500 clones, 65% to 80% seen once. Input material: breast tumor tissue. The receptors here all came from a person aged 40-50 years with breast cancer.

The rearrangement links TRBV6-5 to TRBJ2-2; tentatively, D is TRBD1 (5 bases). The CDR3 has 16 residues. V lost 2 bases, J lost 2 bases, and 12 bases lay in between. Germline loops: CDR1 MNHEY, CDR2 SVGAGI. CDR3 loop: CASSYVFTGNTGELFF. CDR3 in DNA: TGTGCCAGCAGTTACGTATTTACAGGAAACACCGGGGAGCTGTTTTTT.

The gene calls are TRBV10-1 and TRBJ2-1, with 12 bases that match TRBD2. Germline CDR1 and CDR2: WNHNN and SYGVQD (reference sequence). The length of the CDR3 is 17 residues. V was pared by 1 base and J by 4 bases, with 5 bases of the junction left unmatched. The CDR3 DNA sequence: TGCGCCAGCAGTGAGTTTTGGACTAGCGGGGATTACAATGAGCAGTTCTTC. Its protein is CASSEFWTSGDYNEQFF.

This clone appeared a few times. This chain uses TRBV6-5 with TRBJ2-5; TRBD2 matches at 11 bases. This CDR3 comprises 15 residues. Germline values: CDR1 MNHEY, CDR2 SVGAGI. V lost 7 bases to trimming and J lost 5 bases; unmatched junction nucleotides: 9. CDR3 residues: CASTLAGGPGETQYF. CDR3 bases: TGTGCCAGCACCTTAGCGGGAGGGCCGGGGGAGACCCAGTACTTC.

This clone was seen just once. V and J are TRBV5-4 and TRBJ2-3; 13 bases fit TRBD2. The junction had 10 bases not matched to a gene; V was cut back by 3 bases and J by 6 bases. Germline CDR1 reads SGHNT; CDR2 reads YYREEE (reference sequence). This CDR3 contains 17 residues. The CDR3 region has the DNA TGTGCCAGCAGCTCCGGACTAGCGGGAGCCCTCTCGGATACGCAGTATTTT. This encodes CASSSGLAGALSDTQYF.

This clone was detected once. The chain is built from TRBV19 and TRBJ2-4; no clear D gene. Germline CDR1 reads LNHDA; CDR2 reads SQIVND (reference sequence). V dropped 3 bases and J dropped 0 bases, with 12 bases sitting between them. This CDR3 is 16 amino acids long. CDR3 region: CASSMYSPIAKNIQYF. As DNA, the CDR3 is TGTGCCAGTAGTATGTACAGTCCTATAGCCAAAAACATTCAGTACTTC.

The chain uses TRBV7-3 and TRBJ2-1, with unresolved D. The CDR3 is made up of 11 amino acids. Germline loops: CDR1 SGHTA, CDR2 FQGTGA. V dropped 5 bases and J dropped 5 bases, with 4 bases sitting between them. The CDR3 sequence: CASSHDNEQFF. The DNA for the CDR3 is TGTGCCAGCAGCCACGACAATGAGCAGTTCTTC.

This clone was observed a handful of times. The CDR3 sequence is CASSISPGGSYGYTF. In nucleotides, the CDR3 is TGTGCCAGCAGTATTAGTCCGGGGGGCTCCTATGGCTACACCTTC. This rearrangement joins TRBV28 to TRBJ1-2; a weak D match, TRBD1 (6 bases). V was pared by 5 bases and J by 4 bases, with 17 bases between. The CDR3 has 15 amino acids. The V gene's germline CDR1 is MDHEN and CDR2 SYDVKM.

The chain couples TRBV4-1 to TRBJ2-3; 13 nucleotides match TRBD2. Germline V lookup: CDR1 MGHRA, CDR2 YSYEKL. CDR3 size: 18 residues. The J segment lost 0 bases and the V segment lost 1 base, leaving 4 bases of the junction unmatched. Here the CDR3 reads CASSQGGLAGHSTDTQYF. The CDR3 DNA follows: TGCGCCAGCAGCCAAGGGGGACTAGCGGGACACAGCACAGATACGCAGTATTTT.

In this sample, this clone turned up a few times. The chain couples TRBV9 to TRBJ2-1, with D unclear. The CDR3 loop spans 15 amino acids. V lost 0 bases, J lost 0 bases, and 7 bases lay in between. Germline lookup yields CDR1 SGDLS and CDR2 YYNGEE. CDR3 DNA sequence: TGTGCCAGCAGCGTAGCGGTAGGCTCCTACAATGAGCAGTTCTTC. This gives the protein CASSVAVGSYNEQFF.

This clone has just one count. The V and J genes are TRBV19 and TRBJ2-7, with TRBD2 matching over 15 bases. Looked up from germline, CDR1 is LNHDA and CDR2 is SQIVND (reference sequence). This CDR3 comprises 17 residues. V trimming: 4 bases; J trimming: 2 bases; junction bases outside the gene matches: 6. The CDR3 here is CASSTWTSGREAYEQYF. DNA for the CDR3: TGTGCCAGTAGTACCTGGACTAGCGGGAGGGAGGCCTACGAGCAGTACTTC. The variable domain in full, with the rest retrieved from reference TRBV19 and TRBJ2-7, is DGGITQSPKYLFRKEGQNVTLSCEQNLNHDAMYWYRQDPGQGLRLIYYSQIVNDFQKGDIAEGYSVSREKKESFPLTVTSAQKNPTAFYLCASSTWTSGREAYEQYFGPGTRLTVT.

This clone was picked up a small number of times. The V gene is TRBV28, the J gene TRBJ2-7, with D hard to call. The length of the CDR3 is 14 residues. Per the germline V gene, CDR1 is MDHEN and CDR2 is SYDVKM. Between the trimmed V and J ends, which lost 8 bases and 4 bases, there was a span of 18 bases. This chain's CDR3 is CASRPSGLGYEQYF. CDR3 DNA sequence: TGTGCCAGCCGCCCGTCGGGTTTAGGGTACGAGCAGTACTTC.

The V call is TRBV19, the J call TRBJ1-1; 7 bases line up with TRBD1. The length of the CDR3 is 15 residues. Germline V gene lookup returns CDR1 LNHDA and CDR2 SQIVND (reference sequence). The J segment lost 4 bases and the V segment lost 6 bases, leaving 11 bases of the junction unmatched. The CDR3 loop reads CASRHTRGAVTEAFF. CDR3 bases: TGTGCCAGTAGACATACCAGGGGGGCGGTCACTGAAGCTTTCTTT.